This TCR beta chain was identified in a study of blood T cell repertoires in COVID-19. In terms of age and location, participants ranged from about 18 to 100 years and lived in about 25 US areas. Germline CDR1 reads MDHEN; CDR2 reads SYDVKM. Unmatched junction bases numbered 5, after V lost 2 bases and J lost 5 bases. The CDR3 contains 14 residues. Original analysis: Amplification with reference gene primers provided the estimates of nucleated cell counts. Measured with immunoSEQ multiplex PCR; TCRdb has only the in-frame clones, and not every one. The D gene and trimming were derived from the DNA, and the V and J assignments and clone size from that table. The sample contains about 320,000 clones, approximately 86% of which appear only once.

The chain uses TRBV28 and TRBJ1-1; 7 bases agree with TRBD1. The material sequenced was PBMCs or T cells enriched from blood (not recorded which). This TCR came from a woman between 18 and 29 years old who had recovered from COVID-19. The CDR3 region is CASSLVGGATEAFF. CDR3 nucleotide sequence: TGTGCCAGCAGTTTAGTAGGGGGCGCAACTGAAGCTTTCTTT.